The 17 T cell receptor beta chains in this list originate from one sample, sequenced in a study of T-cell memory formation after mild COVID-19. TCRdb ran MiXCR on the 5' RACE reads and lists one entry per CDR3 protein. The sample contains 350,000 or so distinct CDR3 sequences, 20% to 25% of which appear only once. Sequencing was carried out using PBMCs or a T cell subset sorted from them (not recorded which). Receptors were obtained from a man in his late teens or twenties who had mild COVID-19 (a few samples of this study predate the infection). Cell type and time point are not known.

This clonotype was seen a handful of times. The chain carries TRBV7-2 and TRBJ1-5; TRBD1 might be the D (5 bases). With 4 bases removed from V and 6 bases from J, the gap between germline ends came to 10 bases. CDR1 is SGHTA and CDR2 is FQGNSA in the germline V gene. This CDR3 region has 13 residues. CDR3 region: CASSSHGGQPQHF. The DNA for the CDR3 is TGTGCCAGCAGCTCCCATGGGGGTCAGCCCCAGCATTTT. The full variable domain, with the rest looked up from reference TRBV7-2 and TRBJ1-5, is GAGVSQSPSNKVTEKGKDVELRCDPISGHTALYWYRQSLGQGLEFLIYFQGNSAPDKSGLPSDRFSAERTGGSVSTLTIQRTQQEDSAVYLCASSSHGGQPQHFGDGTRLSIL.

The chain uses TRBV7-9 and TRBJ2-7, with D tentatively TRBD1 (6 bases). Germline CDR1 reads SEHNR; CDR2 reads FQNEAQ (reference sequence). CDR3 length: 13 amino acids. Deletions cut 1 base from V and 4 bases from J, with 8 bases between. This CDR3 reads CASSLEGEYEQYV. In nucleotides, the CDR3 is TGTGCCAGCAGCTTAGAGGGGGAGTACGAGCAGTACGTC.

The J gene is TRBJ2-3, the V gene TRBV4-1; 12 bases agree with TRBD1. Germline V gene data show CDR1 as MGHRA and CDR2 as YSYEKL. V lost 6 bases and J lost 12; bases outside the gene matches: 10. The CDR3 length is 14 residues. CDR3 DNA sequence: TGCGCCAGCAGAGGGACAGGGGGCACAGATGCACAGTATTTT. Encoded protein: CASRGTGGTDAQYF.

The chain employs TRBV9 and TRBJ2-3; no reliable D call. V lost 0 bases, J lost 2 bases, and 7 bases lay in between. Germline V lookup: CDR1 SGDLS, CDR2 YYNGEE. CDR3 length equals 14 residues. The CDR3 sequence is CASSVVGDTDTQYF. The CDR3 region has the DNA TGTGCCAGCAGCGTAGTCGGTGACACAGATACGCAGTATTTT. The whole variable domain, remainder taken from reference TRBV9 and TRBJ2-3, is DSGVTQTPKHLITATGQRVTLRCSPRSGDLSVYWYQQSLDQGLQFLIQYYNGEERAKGNILERFSAQQFPDLHSELNLSSLELGDSALYFCASSVVGDTDTQYFGPGTRLTVL.

This chain uses TRBV6-6 with TRBJ2-3; D possibly matches TRBD1 or TRBD2 (6 bases each). This CDR3 spans 14 amino acids. The V gene's germline CDR1 is MNHNY and CDR2 SVGAGI (reference sequence). V was cut by 2 bases and J by 4 bases, with 10 bases left in between. The DNA of the CDR3 is TGTGCCAGCAGTTACCCGGGGGCCTCAGATACGCAGTATTTT. Translated: CASSYPGASDTQYF.

V and J are TRBV6-2 or TRBV6-3 and TRBJ1-5; 10 positions agree with TRBD1. There are 19 residues in the CDR3. Per the germline V gene, CDR1 is MNHEY and CDR2 is SVGEGT. J lost 2 bases, V lost 2 bases, and 12 bases had no gene match. CDR3 sequence: CASSYNPTGGNRGNQPQHF. CDR3 DNA sequence: TGTGCCAGCAGTTACAACCCGACAGGGGGCAATCGGGGCAATCAGCCCCAGCATTTT.

The chain employs TRBV12-3 or TRBV12-4 and TRBJ2-3; 7 bases are shared with TRBD2. CDR3 size: 16 residues. Unmatched junction bases numbered 10, after V lost 5 bases and J lost 2 bases. Here the CDR3 DNA reads TGTGCCAGCAGTGACTACCGGGACTATTCCACAGATACGCAGTATTTT. Protein sequence: CASSDYRDYSTDTQYF.

The table lists this clonotype with a few counts. The chain joins TRBV6-2 or TRBV6-3 to TRBJ1-1, with unresolved D. The CDR3 is 12 amino acids. Germline CDR1 reads MNHEY; CDR2 reads SVGEGT. V was clipped by 7 bases and J by 4 bases, with 10 bases between them. The CDR3 loop reads CASTKWGTEAFF. The CDR3 DNA reads TGTGCCAGCACCAAGTGGGGCACTGAAGCTTTCTTT.

The chain links TRBV4-1 to TRBJ1-5; 8 positions match TRBD1. The germline gives CDR1 MGHRA, CDR2 YSYEKL. J gave up 3 bases and V 1 base, and 2 bases lay outside the gene matches. The CDR3 totals 15 residues. This CDR3 is CASSQGQGFNQPQHF. CDR3 nucleotide sequence: TGCGCCAGCAGCCAAGGACAGGGGTTCAATCAGCCCCAGCATTTT.

This clonotype was detected only once. The V call is TRBV11-2, the J call TRBJ2-2; TRBD1 matches at 9 bases. The V segment lost 1 base and the J segment 5 bases; nucleotides outside the gene matches: 8. Germline CDR1 SGHAT, CDR2 FQNNGV. The CDR3 sequence is 17 residues long. CDR3 sequence: CASSLAGTGIGTGELFF. The CDR3, as DNA: TGTGCCAGCAGCTTAGCCGGGACAGGGATTGGGACCGGGGAGCTGTTTTTT.

This clonotype was picked up a small number of times. The chain joins TRBV6-6 to TRBJ2-7; 8 nucleotides agree with TRBD1. CDR1 MNHNY and CDR2 SVGAGI come from the germline V gene (reference sequence). Losses at the gene ends were 5 bases for V and 4 bases for J; bases not matched to a gene: 4. This CDR3 contains 13 residues. The DNA for the CDR3 is TGTGCCAGCAGTCGGGACAGGAGGTACGAGCAGTACGTC. Its protein product is CASSRDRRYEQYV.

Details on this clonotype: An end of the junction does not agree with germline; a read error may underlie this. V usage is TRBV19 and J usage is TRBJ2-5; a weak D match, TRBD2 (6 bases). The CDR3 is 14 residues long. Germline CDR1 reads LNHDA; CDR2 reads SQIVND (reference sequence). CDR3 nucleotide sequence: TGTGCCACCGATGGGGCCGGGGGTCAAGGGACCCAGTACTTC. Amino acid sequence: CATDGAGGQGTQYF.

V usage is TRBV29-1 and J usage is TRBJ2-1; 8 bases line up with TRBD2. Germline lookup yields CDR1 SQVTM and CDR2 ANQGSEA. This CDR3 has 16 residues. With V trimmed by 1 base and J by 8 bases, 13 bases remained unmatched. The CDR3 loop is CSVEAAVAGGDHEQFF. CDR3 nucleotides: TGCAGCGTTGAAGCGGCCGTGGCGGGGGGTGACCATGAGCAGTTCTTC.

This clonotype was seen a few times. The J gene is TRBJ2-7, the V gene TRBV20-1, with 7 nucleotides matching TRBD1. The germline V gene has CDR1 DFQATT and CDR2 SNEGSKA (reference sequence). CDR3 length: 16 amino acids. The trim removed 1 base at V and 0 bases at J, leaving 9 bases unmatched. The CDR3 DNA is TGCAGTGCTAGAGGCTTACGGGACAGCTCCTCCTACGAGCAGTACTTC. Encoded protein: CSARGLRDSSSYEQYF.

V is TRBV6-4 and J is TRBJ2-3; D ambiguous. CDR1 is MRHNA and CDR2 is SNTAGT in the germline V gene. The CDR3 runs to 14 residues. The V and J ends lost 0 bases and 0 bases respectively, with 4 bases between them. As DNA, the CDR3 is TGTGCCAGCAGTGACTCTGGGAGCACAGATACGCAGTATTTT. It translates to CASSDSGSTDTQYF.

There are a few counts of this clonotype. The chain's CDR3 is CASSYSPGGPKTQYF. The CDR3 DNA reads as TGTGCCAGCAGTTACTCGCCGGGGGGGCCTAAGACCCAGTACTTC. This chain uses TRBV6-5 with TRBJ2-5; 8 bases fit TRBD2. The V segment lost 0 bases and the J segment 6 bases; nucleotides outside the gene matches: 6. The CDR3 consists of 15 residues. Germline V gene data show CDR1 as MNHEY and CDR2 as SVGAGI.

The sample holds a few counts of this clonotype. The chain combines TRBV2 with TRBJ2-7, with D possibly matching TRBD1 (6 bases). There are 13 residues in the CDR3. Trimming removed 3 bases from V and 12 bases from J, with 18 bases in between. The V gene's germline CDR1 is SNHLY and CDR2 FYNNEI. CDR3 nucleotide sequence: TGTGCCAGCAGTGATAGGACAGCCCCTACATGGTACTTC. It is translated as CASSDRTAPTWYF.